This TCR beta chain came from a study of post-analysis software for immune sequencing data. Study-wide background: Relapsing-remitting, secondary progressive and progressive-relapsing forms made up the multiple sclerosis disease courses.

A few counts support this clonotype. What it recognizes is unknown. Findings of the study overall: About 5 TRBV segments were more frequent in patients than controls; TRBV5-6, TRBV5-1 and TRBV20-1 belonged to this group. By F measure, samples from a shared preparation batch strongly co-clustered. Normalized Chao1 diversity in multiple sclerosis patients fell significantly below that of controls.

The TCR beta cDNA libraries contained unique molecular identifiers. TCRdb ran MiXCR on the PCR reads and lists one entry per CDR3 protein. The sample yields 650,000 to 850,000 distinct CDR3 sequences, roughly 58% seen once. The CDR3 is made up of 13 amino acids. Germline loops: CDR1 SGHDT, CDR2 YYEEEE. The ends were cut back, 0 bases at V and 5 bases at J, with 6 bases in the middle. The chain links TRBV5-6 to TRBJ1-5; D not certain. The clonotype originates from a girl aged 5 to 17 with multiple sclerosis. What was sequenced was blood. Here the CDR3 DNA reads TGTGCCAGCAGCTTGGGCCCGTATCAGCCCCAGCATTTT. Protein: CASSLGPYQPQHF.